Many counts were recorded for the clone carrying this T cell receptor (beta chain). What it binds is not known. The sample originates from a study of T cell repertoires in cytomegalovirus infection. Background on the study: Through public TCR beta signatures, both CMV infection and matching HLA type were indicated.

Overall study findings and caveats: CMV carriers with the relevant HLA were identified by cumulative public TCR beta family frequency.

The germline gives CDR1 MNHNS, CDR2 SASEGT. The CDR3 is 17 residues long. V lost 1 base to trimming and J lost 5 bases; unmatched junction nucleotides: 10. A single record per CDR3 protein comes from TCRdb applying MiXCR to the reads. Seen here are approximately 180,000 distinct CDR3 sequences, approximately 9.6% observed once, and the top ten hold about 4.6%. The sequence came from a human donor in good health (CMV status not recorded). Some clones in this sample may be carry-over from other donors' samples. Sequencing was carried out using PBMCs. The chain recombines TRBV6-1 with TRBJ2-3, with 9 bases aligning to TRBD2. The CDR3 DNA sequence: TGTGCCAGCAGTGAAGTTGGCGGGGGGGCGGTGGGAGATACGCAGTATTTT. This sequence encodes CASSEVGGGAVGDTQYF.